A selection of T cell receptor beta chains follows, all from one sample in a study of blood T cells in healthy people across ages. TCRdb recomputed calls from the 5' RACE reads with MiXCR, one row per CDR3 protein. The sample gives 850,000 to 1,100,000 distinct CDR3 sequences, more than 30% of which show up once; 10% to 15% is in the top ten. The sequencing sample was made of blood. The receptors originated from a man between 18 and 35 years old in good health. CDR3s include the opening cysteine and the closing phenylalanine or tryptophan. The D gene is left open where the match is weak. The size entry is marked missing in some rows and otherwise reads once, few, many or a size class.

>TRBJ1-2|NA|TRBV6-1|NA
TGTGCCAGCCCAGGTAGGGCGGAGGCTAACTATGGCTACATCTTC
CASPGRAEANYGYIF
>TRBJ1-2|NA|TRBV4-3|NA
TGCGCCAGCAGCCAGGAAACGAGGTCCGGCTATGGCTACACCTTC
CASSQETRSGYGYTF
>TRBJ2-5|TRBD1|TRBV27|once
TGTGCCAGCAGTGTGACAGGGGTCTCGCAAGAGACCCAGTACTTC
CASSVTGVSQETQYF
>TRBJ2-5|NA|TRBV29-1|NA
TGCAGCGCCCCAGACAGTCCCCCGTACAATGAGCAGTACTTC
CSAPDSPPYNEQYF
>TRBJ2-5|NA|TRBV7-9|NA
TGTGCCAGCAGTCGGGGGTTCCAAGAGACCCAGTACTTC
CASSRGFQETQYF
>TRBJ1-2|NA|TRBV20-1|few
TGCAGTGGCTGCGATTTCGTCAACTATGGCTACACCTTC
CSGCDFVNYGYTF
>TRBJ2-1|TRBD1|TRBV29-1|NA
TGCAGCGTTGAGCCGGGACAGGGGGCCGGGAATGAGCAGTTCTTC
CSVEPGQGAGNEQFF
>TRBJ2-1|NA|TRBV29-1|NA
TGCAGCGTTGATCGGGGGCGTTCCTACAATGAGCAGTTCTTC
CSVDRGRSYNEQFF
>TRBJ2-7|NA|TRBV20-1|NA
TGCAGTGCTGGGAGCCCGGCAGCCTCCTACGAGCAGTATTTC
CSAGSPAASYEQYF
>TRBJ1-5|NA|TRBV4-3|NA
TGCGCCAGCAGCCAAGACGGCTTTAGCAATCAGCCCCAGCGTTTT
CASSQDGFSNQPQRF
>TRBJ2-5|NA|TRBV20-1|NA
TGCAGTGCTTCTAGGCGGGGTCTACAAGAGACCCAGTACTTC
CSASRRGLQETQYF
>TRBJ2-3|TRBD1|TRBV24-1|NA
TGTGCCACCAGTGGGCCACGGACAGGGGGCACAGATACGCAGTATTTT
CATSGPRTGGTDTQYF
>TRBJ1-2|NA|TRBV7-2|few
TGTGCCAGCAGCTCCACCGTGAAGGGACTAAATGGCTACACCTTC
CASSSTVKGLNGYTF
>TRBJ1-2|NA|TRBV20-1|few
TGCAGTGCTAGTGCGGGGGATCTTTATGGCTACACCTTC
CSASAGDLYGYTF
>TRBJ2-5|TRBD1|TRBV7-2|NA
TGTGCCAGCAGCTTAACGGGGGACAGGGGTAGAGATGAGCAGTACTTC
CASSLTGDRGRDEQYF
>TRBJ1-1|NA|TRBV25-1|few
TGTGCCAGCAGTGGTCTCCCGGGACACCCGAACACTGAAGCTTTCTTT
CASSGLPGHPNTEAFF
>TRBJ2-1|NA|TRBV11-3|few
TGTGCCAGCAGCCGGGATTACCCCAATGAGCAGTTCTTC
CASSRDYPNEQFF
>TRBJ2-7|TRBD2|TRBV20-1|NA
TGCAGTGCTAAAGCGGGGGGGCTTTCCTACGAGCAGTACTTC
CSAKAGGLSYEQYF
>TRBJ2-1|TRBD2|TRBV2|many
TGTGCCACCAACCAACTAGCGGGTCCCTACAATGAGCAGTTCTTC
CATNQLAGPYNEQFF
>TRBJ1-2|TRBD1|TRBV5-1|NA
TGCGCCAGCAGCCCCCAGGACAGGCCAGGCTATGGCTACACCTTC
CASSPQDRPGYGYTF
>TRBJ2-7|NA|TRBV3-1|NA
TGTGCCAGCAGCCAAAGCCTCTACGAGCAGTACTTC
CASSQSLYEQYF
>TRBJ2-1|NA|TRBV30|NA
TGTGCCTGGAGTGAAAGGAACAATGAGCAGTTCTTC
CAWSERNNEQFF
>TRBJ1-1|NA|TRBV4-1|few
TGCGCCAGCAGCCAGTCGGGGATGAACACTGAAGCTTTCTTT
CASSQSGMNTEAFF
>TRBJ1-5|NA|TRBV20-1|NA
TGCAGTGCTAGGGCAGGGGCTCGGCCCCAGCATTTT
CSARAGARPQHF
>TRBJ1-2|TRBD1|TRBV7-8|many
TGTGCCAGCAGCACCAGGACAGGTGCCGGCTACACCTTC
CASSTRTGAGYTF
>TRBJ1-1|NA|TRBV30|once
TGTGCCTGGAGCCGAAGACCTGAAGCTTTCTTT
CAWSRRPEAFF
>TRBJ1-1|NA|TRBV5-1|few
TGCGCCAGCAGCTGGGGCCAGGGTTTTACTGAAGCTTTCTTT
CASSWGQGFTEAFF
>TRBJ1-1|NA|TRBV6-5|NA
TGTGCCAGCAGTTACCCGGGGCAGGGTAAGGGTGAAGCTTTCTTT
CASSYPGQGKGEAFF
>TRBJ2-4|TRBD2|TRBV4-2|NA
TGTGCCAGCAGCCAACCCACCAGCGGGGAGCAGTACTTC
CASSQPTSGEQYF
>TRBJ1-2|NA|TRBV18|NA
TGTGCCAGCTCACCATTCGATTCCGCCCTAGGCTATGGCTACACCTTC
CASSPFDSALGYGYTF
>TRBJ1-6|NA|TRBV4-3|few
TGCGCCAGCAGCCAAGTGGGACCGCTCTCGGATTCACCCCTCCACTTT
CASSQVGPLSDSPLHF
>TRBJ1-2|NA|TRBV6-5|NA
TGTGCCAGCAGTTCAGGACGGCCGAACTATGGCTACACCTTC
CASSSGRPNYGYTF
>TRBJ2-3|NA|TRBV7-2|NA
TGTGCCAGCAGCTTAGGGGGTAGCGGTTACACAGATACGCAGTATTTT
CASSLGGSGYTDTQYF